Presented here are 27 T cell receptor beta chains from one specimen sequenced in a study of vaccination and CD4 T cells after COVID-19. No antigen has been assigned to these receptors. The treatment denotes: roughly 10-day PBMC culture with coronavirus spike peptide pools or control peptides (ViraFEST assay). Scientists ran DNA taken from cultured CD4+ T cells through the Oncomine TCR Beta short-read assay for sequencing. TCRdb re-called the PCR reads through MiXCR, storing one row per CDR3 protein. Of about 23,000 distinct CDR3 sequences listed, around two thirds are singletons. Sequences were derived from CD4+ T cells from blood, cultured in vitro, sampled after SARS-CoV-2 vaccination. These receptor sequences come from a human donor who received a COVID-19 vaccine.

This chain connects TRBV12-3 or TRBV12-4 to TRBJ2-5; D may be TRBD1 or TRBD2 (6 bases each). Trimming took off 3 bases at V and 0 bases at J, with 8 bases between the two ends. The CDR3 covers 14 residues. The chain's CDR3 is CASSFGGHQETQYF. The CDR3 bases are TGTGCCAGCAGTTTTGGGGGGCACCAAGAGACCCAGTACTTC.

The chain carries TRBV7-9 and TRBJ1-5; D uncertain. The V gene's germline CDR1 is SEHNR and CDR2 FQNEAQ (reference sequence). CDR3 length: 14 residues. V was clipped by 1 base and J by 3 bases, with 7 bases between them. The CDR3 reads CASSLGQPNQPQHF. The CDR3 nucleotides are TGTGCCAGCAGCTTAGGGCAGCCCAATCAGCCCCAGCATTTT.

The J gene is TRBJ2-1, the V gene TRBV27; TRBD1 agrees at 7 bases. J was trimmed by 1 base and V by 5 bases; bases with no gene match: 5. The CDR3 sequence is 15 residues long. The V gene's germline CDR1 is MNHEY and CDR2 SMNVEV (reference sequence). The chain's CDR3 is CASSLDRDSYNEQFF. The CDR3 region has the DNA TGTGCCAGCAGTCTTGACAGGGATTCCTACAATGAGCAGTTCTTC.

The V gene is TRBV24-1, the J gene TRBJ2-3; a weak D match, TRBD2 (7 bases). V dropped 1 base and J dropped 6 bases, with 16 bases sitting between them. Germline V gene sequence: CDR1 KGHDR, CDR2 SFDVKD. The CDR3 contains 16 residues. The CDR3 coding sequence is TGTGCCACCAGTGATTTCGGGCGGGGGCCGGGGGATACGCAGTATTTT. Its translation is CATSDFGRGPGDTQYF.

This chain uses TRBV15 with TRBJ2-2; 7 nucleotides align to TRBD1. Per the germline V gene, CDR1 is LNHNV and CDR2 is YYDKDF (reference sequence). V lost 5 bases to trimming and J lost 0 bases; unmatched junction nucleotides: 9. CDR3 length equals 17 residues. The CDR3 nucleotides are TGTGCCACCAGCCCACGCCGTGACAGGGCGAACACCGGGGAGCTGTTTTTT. Translated: CATSPRRDRANTGELFF.

The chain employs TRBV25-1 and TRBJ2-7; 7 bases agree with TRBD1. This CDR3 has 13 amino acids. Germline V gene sequence: CDR1 MGHDK, CDR2 SYGVNS. After removal of 9 bases from V and 6 bases from J, the junction contained 11 bases not matched to a gene. The CDR3 sequence is CARPGQWNFEQYF. CDR3 in DNA: TGTGCCAGACCGGGACAGTGGAATTTCGAGCAGTACTTC.

The chain combines TRBV9 with TRBJ2-5; TRBD2 is a possible D gene (5 bases). Trimming left V 4 bases short and J 4 bases short, with 14 bases between. The germline V gene has CDR1 SGDLS and CDR2 YYNGEE. There are 14 residues in the CDR3. CDR3 region: CASSLGYGVETQYF. In nucleotides, the CDR3 is TGTGCCAGCAGCCTCGGCTACGGGGTAGAGACCCAGTACTTC.

The V gene is TRBV20-1, the J gene TRBJ2-5; 9 nucleotides align to TRBD1. This CDR3 has 16 residues. Germline V gene sequence: CDR1 DFQATT, CDR2 SNEGSKA (reference sequence). V dropped 1 base and J dropped 3; count of bases not matched to a gene: 9. CDR3 protein: CSARGLSGQGKETQYF. The CDR3 nucleotides read TGCAGTGCTAGAGGACTATCGGGACAGGGCAAAGAGACCCAGTACTTC.

The V call is TRBV21-1, the J call TRBJ1-5; the D segment call TRBD1 is taken from the table without a DNA check. TRBV21-1 counts as a pseudogene. This CDR3 spans 15 amino acids. The CDR3 DNA follows: TGTGCCAGCAGCAAAACACCAGGGAACAATCAGCCCCAGCATTTT. It yields the protein CASSKTPGNNQPQHF.

The CDR3: CASKGTGGTFGNSPLHF. The CDR3 nucleotides are TGCGCCAGCAAAGGGACAGGGGGTACCTTCGGTAATTCACCCCTCCACTTT. The rearrangement joins TRBV5-1 to TRBJ1-6; 11 nucleotides align to TRBD1. Germline CDR1 is SGHRS and CDR2 is YFSETQ. V lost 6 bases to trimming and J lost 6 bases; unmatched junction nucleotides: 11. The CDR3 loop spans 17 amino acids.

A single count supports this clonotype. This chain links TRBV30 with TRBJ2-7; no clear D. Trimming left V 2 bases short and J 4 bases short, with 6 bases between. CDR3 length equals 11 residues. The germline gives CDR1 GTSNPN, CDR2 SVGIG (reference sequence). DNA of the CDR3: TGTGCCTGGAGTTATAATTACGAGCAGTACTTC. It encodes CAWSYNYEQYF.

CDR3 bases: TGTGCCAGCAGCTTTCCGGGACTAGCGGATGAGCAGTTCTTC. This encodes CASSFPGLADEQFF. This sequence joins TRBV5-6 and TRBJ2-1; 11 nucleotides line up with TRBD2. V shed 2 bases and J 8 bases; nucleotides not matched to a gene: 3. Per the germline V gene, CDR1 is SGHDT and CDR2 is YYEEEE. This CDR3 is built from 14 residues.

The chain links TRBV5-4 to TRBJ2-7; 7 bases align to TRBD1. The trim removed 2 bases at V and 3 bases at J, leaving 5 bases unmatched. This CDR3 comprises 14 residues. CDR1 SGHNT and CDR2 YYREEE come from the germline V gene (reference sequence). CDR3 residues: CASSLGTDDYEQYF. The CDR3 DNA is TGTGCCAGCAGCTTAGGGACAGACGACTACGAGCAGTACTTC.

The chain joins TRBV6-2 or TRBV6-3 to TRBJ1-2; D remains ambiguous. Germline V CDR1 and CDR2: MNHEY, SVGEGT. The CDR3 covers 13 residues. Between the trimmed V and J ends, which lost 0 bases and 3 bases, there was a span of 5 bases. CDR3 in amino acids: CASSYSRYYGYTF. The CDR3, as DNA: TGTGCCAGCAGTTACTCGAGGTACTATGGCTACACCTTC.

The chain links TRBV11-2 to TRBJ1-1; unclear D gene. Germline lookup yields CDR1 SGHAT and CDR2 FQNNGV. V was pared by 6 bases and J by 0 bases, with 2 bases between. This CDR3 contains 11 residues. CDR3 region: CASSLNTEAFF. CDR3 nucleotide sequence: TGTGCCAGCAGTCTGAACACTGAAGCTTTCTTT.

This clonotype has a handful of counts. The chain joins TRBV12-3 or TRBV12-4 to TRBJ1-2; 11 bases line up with TRBD1. CDR3 size: 13 residues. The V and J ends lost 6 bases and 8 bases, in that order; junction bases with no gene match: 5. CDR3 DNA: TGTGCCAGCAGGGGGACAGGGGGTGAAGGCTACACCTTC. It encodes CASRGTGGEGYTF.

This clonotype turned up a few times. The chain links TRBV12-3 or TRBV12-4 to TRBJ1-2; D gene ambiguous. The CDR3 totals 11 residues. The germline V and J ends were trimmed by 3 bases and 4 bases, with 3 bases remaining between them. This CDR3 reads CASSFGYGYTF. The CDR3 nucleotides are TGTGCCAGCAGTTTCGGCTATGGCTACACCTTC.

The chain combines TRBV20-1 with TRBJ1-5; TRBD1 is a possible D gene (5 bases). CDR3 length equals 14 residues. V was clipped by 0 bases and J by 3 bases, with 9 bases between them. Germline V gives CDR1 DFQATT, CDR2 SNEGSKA (reference sequence). The CDR3 here is CSARDQTANQPQHF. The CDR3 coding sequence is TGCAGTGCTAGAGATCAGACAGCCAATCAGCCCCAGCATTTT.

The rearrangement joins TRBV20-1 to TRBJ1-2; D is possibly TRBD1 (5 bases). V was trimmed by 1 base and J by 1 base, leaving 22 bases between them. The CDR3 totals 18 residues. Germline V gene sequence: CDR1 DFQATT, CDR2 SNEGSKA (reference sequence). The CDR3 loop reads CSARVPGTSYNFNYGYTF. DNA for the CDR3: TGCAGTGCTAGAGTCCCCGGGACCTCGTACAATTTTAACTATGGCTACACCTTC.

This rearrangement joins TRBV20-1 to TRBJ2-7, with D tentatively TRBD2 (5 bases). The germline CDR1 and CDR2 sequences are DFQATT and SNEGSKA (reference sequence). CDR3 length: 15 amino acids. V dropped 3 bases and J dropped 3 bases, with 18 bases sitting between them. The DNA of the CDR3 is TGCAGTGCTAGTCCACTGGGTTTCGGGGACTACGAGCAGTACTTC. Protein product: CSASPLGFGDYEQYF.

There are a few counts of this clonotype. The V gene is TRBV7-9, the J gene TRBJ1-1, with 7 bases matching TRBD1. V lost 5 bases, J lost 1 base, and 7 bases stayed unmatched. CDR1 is SEHNR and CDR2 is FQNEAQ in the germline V gene (reference sequence). This CDR3 comprises 15 residues. CDR3 in amino acids: CASSGNRGGNTEAFF. The CDR3 nucleotides are TGTGCCAGCAGCGGAAACAGGGGCGGGAACACTGAAGCTTTCTTT.

The V call is TRBV2, the J call TRBJ2-5; 11 positions agree with TRBD2. The CDR3 runs to 15 residues. Germline V lookup: CDR1 SNHLY, CDR2 FYNNEI. The V gene end was trimmed by 4 bases and the J gene end by 0 bases; junction bases not matched to a gene: 1. The CDR3 here is CASSASGGYQETQYF. The CDR3 bases are TGTGCCAGCAGTGCTAGCGGGGGGTACCAAGAGACCCAGTACTTC.

This clonotype was found once. This chain joins TRBV7-6 and TRBJ2-3; D not certain. CDR3 size: 13 residues. Germline V gives CDR1 SGHVS, CDR2 FNYEAQ. V shed 3 bases and J shed 2 bases, with 6 bases lying between them. DNA of the CDR3: TGTGCCAGCAGCTTTACCAACACAGATACGCAGTATTTT. As protein: CASSFTNTDTQYF.

CDR3 coding DNA: TGTGCCAGCAGTTTAGGTGGGGTACTAGCGGGGGTAGCCTACGAGCAGTACTTC. Encoded protein: CASSLGGVLAGVAYEQYF. This rearrangement joins TRBV12-3 or TRBV12-4 to TRBJ2-7; 11 bases agree with TRBD2. Trimming removed 1 base from V and 2 bases from J; junction bases left unmatched: 10. The CDR3 length is 18 residues.

J is TRBJ1-2 and V is TRBV6-1; TRBD1 might be the D (5 bases). This CDR3 comprises 17 residues. Trimming cost V 1 base and J 4 bases, with 19 bases left between them. From germline, CDR1 is MNHNS and CDR2 SASEGT. CDR3 sequence (DNA): TGTGCCAGCAGTGAAGATGTAACGGCAGGGCCGATCTATGGCTACACCTTC. This encodes CASSEDVTAGPIYGYTF.

There are a few counts of this clonotype. The V call is TRBV7-3, the J call TRBJ1-1; 10 nucleotides line up with TRBD1. CDR3 size: 13 residues. The J segment lost 4 bases and the V segment lost 4 bases, leaving 0 bases of the junction unmatched. In germline, CDR1 is SGHTA, CDR2 FQGTGA. CDR3 amino acids: CASSWTGGTEAFF. CDR3 coding DNA: TGTGCCAGCAGCTGGACAGGGGGCACTGAAGCTTTCTTT.

V gene TRBV20-1 combines with J gene TRBJ2-7; 7 bases map to TRBD1. CDR1 and CDR2 (germline): DFQATT, SNEGSKA (reference sequence). After removal of 4 bases from V and 3 bases from J, the junction contained 9 bases not matched to a gene. The CDR3 is 14 amino acids. The chain's CDR3 is CSAKSRTGLYEQYF. The DNA for the CDR3 is TGCAGTGCTAAGTCCCGGACAGGTCTCTACGAGCAGTACTTC.